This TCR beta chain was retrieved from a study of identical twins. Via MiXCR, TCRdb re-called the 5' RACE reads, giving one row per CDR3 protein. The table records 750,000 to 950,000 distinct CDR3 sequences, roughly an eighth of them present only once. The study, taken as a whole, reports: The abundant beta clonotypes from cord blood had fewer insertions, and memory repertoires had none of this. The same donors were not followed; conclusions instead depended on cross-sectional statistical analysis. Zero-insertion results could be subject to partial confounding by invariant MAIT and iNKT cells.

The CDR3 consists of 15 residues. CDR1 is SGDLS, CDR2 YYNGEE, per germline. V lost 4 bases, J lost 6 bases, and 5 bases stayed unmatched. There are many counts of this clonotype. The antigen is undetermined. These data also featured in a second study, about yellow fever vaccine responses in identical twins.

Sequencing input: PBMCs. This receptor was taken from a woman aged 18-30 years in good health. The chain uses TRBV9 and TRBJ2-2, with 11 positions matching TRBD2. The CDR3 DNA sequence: TGTGCCAGCAGCCTTAGCGGGAGGGCCCCCGGGGAGCTGTTTTTT. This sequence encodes CASSLSGRAPGELFF.